This T cell receptor (beta chain) was obtained from a study of T cells in Graves' hyperthyroidism and ophthalmopathy. Points from the study as a whole: Most clonotypes that expanded in the thyroid above 0.001 also showed up in blood.

This CDR3 has 13 residues. The germline gives CDR1 MNHEY, CDR2 SMNVEV (reference sequence). This clonotype has just one count. As yet, its antigen is unknown. A much larger clone differs from this one at a single base, so this may be a read error. Absent ophthalmopathy progression within 18 months defined stable Graves' hyperthyroidism. Amplification targeted TCR beta CDR3 regions from RNA transcripts. HTBI primers were the set used in a first-round RT-PCR of the TCR CDR3. TCRdb called the multiplex PCR reads again in MiXCR, with one record for every CDR3 protein. This sample carries fewer than 650,000 distinct CDR3 sequences, roughly 15% of them seen once, and the ten largest clones take over 11%.

The receptor's source is a woman aged 40 to 50 with Graves' hyperthyroidism. The chain combines TRBV27 with TRBJ1-2, with D tentatively TRBD1 (6 bases). Sequences were obtained from blood. In DNA, the CDR3 is TGTGCCAGCAGCCGGGGGGGCGGGGGTGGCTACGCCTTC. Its protein is CASSRGGGGGYAF.